This T cell receptor beta chain stems from a study of post-analysis software for immune sequencing data. Findings and caveats of the study: A significant reduction in normalized Chao1 diversity was observed in multiple sclerosis patients versus controls. Among roughly five TRBV segments more frequent in patients than controls were TRBV5-6, TRBV5-1 and TRBV20-1.

Unique-molecular-identifier-tagged TCR beta cDNA libraries were used. One entry per CDR3 protein, called by TCRdb with MiXCR from the PCR reads. The sample includes 650,000 to 850,000 distinct CDR3 sequences, approximately 44% seen only once; the top ten take roughly 4.9%. This clonotype was detected a few times. Its matching antigen is unknown. Trimming cost V 4 bases and J 1 base; bases outside gene matches: 18. CDR3 length: 18 residues. Germline V gene sequence: CDR1 DFQATT, CDR2 SNEGSKA (reference sequence). This rearrangement joins TRBV20-1 to TRBJ2-7; 8 bases fit TRBD1. What was sequenced was blood. This TCR came from a girl aged 10 to 17 with multiple sclerosis. The CDR3 protein is CSATTGTGRPPGSYEQYF. In nucleotides, the CDR3 is TGCAGTGCTACCACCGGGACAGGCCGTCCCCCGGGGTCCTACGAGCAGTACTTC.